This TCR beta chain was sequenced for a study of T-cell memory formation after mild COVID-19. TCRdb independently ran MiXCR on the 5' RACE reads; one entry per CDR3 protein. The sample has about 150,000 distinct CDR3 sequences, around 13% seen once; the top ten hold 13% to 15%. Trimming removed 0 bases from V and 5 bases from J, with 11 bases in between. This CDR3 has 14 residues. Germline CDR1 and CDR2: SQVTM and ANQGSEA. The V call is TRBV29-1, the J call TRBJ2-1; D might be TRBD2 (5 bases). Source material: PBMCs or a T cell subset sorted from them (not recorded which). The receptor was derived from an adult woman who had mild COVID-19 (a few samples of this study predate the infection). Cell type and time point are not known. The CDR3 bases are TGCAGCGTTGAAGACGGGGTAATCCACAATGAGCAGTTCTTC. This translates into CSVEDGVIHNEQFF.